Following are 14 T cell receptor beta chains from one sample sequenced in a study of T cells of healthy individuals. From the 5' RACE reads, TCRdb called clonotypes with MiXCR, one entry per CDR3 protein. Among about 100,000 distinct CDR3 sequences, approximately 15% were seen once, and the ten largest hold 6.2%. These receptor sequences come from a human donor in good health.

This clonotype was observed many times. The chain uses TRBV7-8 and TRBJ1-1; 8 bases match TRBD1. With V trimmed by 3 bases and J by 5 bases, 11 bases remained unmatched. This CDR3 comprises 16 residues. The germline V gene has CDR1 SGHVS and CDR2 FQNEAQ. CDR3 coding DNA: TGTGCCAGCAGCTTGGCACCGACAGGGGTAGGAACTGAAGCTTTCTTT. It encodes CASSLAPTGVGTEAFF. Variable domain in full (rest from reference TRBV7-8 and TRBJ1-1): GAGVSQSPRYKVAKRGQDVALRCDPISGHVSLFWYQQALGQGPEFLTYFQNEAQLDKSGLPSDRFFAERPEGSVSTLKIQRTQQEDSAVYLCASSLAPTGVGTEAFFGQGTRLTVV.

This clonotype was seen many times. The J gene is TRBJ1-1, the V gene TRBV28, with D possibly TRBD1 on 6 matching bases. Germline V gene data show CDR1 as MDHEN and CDR2 as SYDVKM. The CDR3 spans 15 residues. Between the trimmed V and J ends, which lost 3 bases and 0 bases, there was a span of 11 bases. The CDR3 DNA reads as TGTGCCAGCAGTTTGTTACAGGGTCTGAACACTGAAGCTTTCTTT. Protein sequence: CASSLLQGLNTEAFF.

The genes are TRBV7-8 and TRBJ1-1; a possible D gene is TRBD1 (6 bases). Trimming shortened V by 3 bases and J by 7 bases, and 27 bases separated the two germline ends. This CDR3 region has 18 residues. Germline values: CDR1 SGHVS, CDR2 FQNEAQ. CDR3 residues: CASSFSLSGGPGGHEAFF. CDR3 DNA sequence: TGTGCCAGCAGCTTCTCGTTATCGGGGGGCCCCGGGGGCCATGAAGCTTTCTTT.

The chain couples TRBV12-5 to TRBJ1-1; D uncertain. The V end lost 1 base, the J end lost 3 bases, and 6 bases lay between the germline ends. From germline, CDR1 is LGHNT and CDR2 FRNRAP. The CDR3 totals 13 residues. This chain's CDR3 is CASGLGEHTEAFF. The CDR3 DNA reads as TGTGCTAGTGGTTTGGGGGAACACACTGAAGCTTTCTTT.

This chain links TRBV20-1 with TRBJ2-3; D remains ambiguous. Trimming pared 6 bases from V and 1 base from J, leaving 20 bases between. CDR1 is DFQATT and CDR2 is SNEGSKA in the germline V gene (reference sequence). The CDR3 is 16 residues long. The CDR3 region has the DNA TGCAGTGCCGCCTTATGGGCCCCCAGAGGCACAGATACGCAGTATTTT. This sequence encodes CSAALWAPRGTDTQYF.

V and J are TRBV2 and TRBJ1-2, with D possibly TRBD1 on 6 matching bases. V was trimmed by 8 bases and J by 9 bases, leaving 19 bases between them. The CDR3 is made up of 13 amino acids. Germline V lookup: CDR1 SNHLY, CDR2 FYNNEI. CDR3 loop: CASGWGTTGSYTF. In nucleotides, the CDR3 is TGTGCCAGCGGTTGGGGGACAACGGGAAGCTACACCTTC.

This clonotype was seen at least ten times. The chain uses TRBV29-1 and TRBJ2-2; D gene unclear. The V end was cut by 7 bases, the J end by 6 bases, with 9 bases between. This CDR3 region has 11 residues. The germline CDR1 and CDR2 sequences are SQVTM and ANQGSEA. The CDR3 reads CSAAGSGELFF. The DNA for the CDR3 is TGCAGCGCCGCAGGTTCCGGGGAGCTGTTTTTT.

The chain has TRBV12-3 or TRBV12-4 and TRBJ2-5; 9 bases align to TRBD1. Germline trimming cut 5 bases from V and 5 bases from J; bases unmatched to any gene: 6. The CDR3 spans 14 residues. The CDR3 DNA reads TGTGCCAGCAGTGGGGACAGGGCCCCGGAGACCCAGTACTTC. Translation gives CASSGDRAPETQYF.

This clonotype has a count of ten or more. This chain links TRBV18 with TRBJ2-5, with D uncertain. The CDR3 length is 14 residues. Germline V gene sequence: CDR1 KGHSH, CDR2 LQKENI. V lost 1 base and J lost 4, with 10 bases in between. In nucleotides, the CDR3 is TGTGCCAGCTCACCACGGGCCTCGGGAGAGACCCAGTACTTC. Its translation is CASSPRASGETQYF. The entire variable domain, with the rest obtained from reference TRBV18 and TRBJ2-5, is as follows: NAGVMQNPRHLVRRRGQEARLRCSPMKGHSHVYWYRQLPEEGLKFMVYLQKENIIDESGMPKERFSAEFPKEGPSILRIQQVVRGDSAAYFCASSPRASGETQYFGPGTRLLVL.

V gene TRBV4-3 combines with J gene TRBJ2-5, with 10 nucleotides matching TRBD2. Germline CDR1 reads LGHNA; CDR2 reads YSLEER. V dropped 2 bases and J dropped 2; count of bases not matched to a gene: 2. CDR3 length equals 15 residues. The CDR3 protein is CASSQLLAGQETQYF. In DNA form, the CDR3 reads TGCGCCAGCAGCCAACTACTAGCGGGGCAAGAGACCCAGTACTTC.

This clonotype was counted only a few times. The genes are TRBV6-2 or TRBV6-3 and TRBJ2-7, with 11 bases matching TRBD1. In germline, CDR1 is MNHEY, CDR2 SVGEGT. CDR3 size: 15 residues. V was clipped by 0 bases and J by 3 bases; unmatched bases: 1. As DNA, the CDR3 is TGTGCCAGCAGTTACTCCGGGACAGGGGGCTACGAGCAGTACTTC. Its translation: CASSYSGTGGYEQYF.

This clonotype was seen many times. The V and J genes are TRBV20-1 and TRBJ1-5; 8 bases fit TRBD1. V lost 2 bases and J lost 6; bases outside the gene matches: 6. The CDR3 runs 14 residues. In germline, CDR1 is DFQATT, CDR2 SNEGSKA (reference sequence). DNA of the CDR3: TGCAGTGCTAGACCGGACAGGGCGCCTCAGCCCCAGCATTTT. As protein: CSARPDRAPQPQHF.

This clonotype was found a few times. V usage is TRBV2 and J usage is TRBJ1-1; TRBD1 aligns across 9 bases. CDR3 length: 15 residues. With 11 bases clipped from V and 3 bases from J, the junction kept 13 bases outside the gene matches. Germline lookup yields CDR1 SNHLY and CDR2 FYNNEI. CDR3 in DNA: TGTGCCCGACCCGGGGACAGGGAATATGACACTGAAGCTTTCTTT. Encoded protein: CARPGDREYDTEAFF.

This clonotype was recorded a few times. The rearrangement links TRBV4-3 to TRBJ2-1; perhaps D is TRBD1 or TRBD2 (5 bases each). The CDR3 sequence is 16 residues long. The germline V gene encodes CDR1 LGHNA and CDR2 YSLEER. V gave up 4 bases and J gave up 3 bases, with 16 bases separating them. This chain's CDR3 is CASSPGATKNYNEQFF. The CDR3 region has the DNA TGCGCCAGCAGCCCCGGGGCAACGAAGAACTACAATGAGCAGTTCTTC.